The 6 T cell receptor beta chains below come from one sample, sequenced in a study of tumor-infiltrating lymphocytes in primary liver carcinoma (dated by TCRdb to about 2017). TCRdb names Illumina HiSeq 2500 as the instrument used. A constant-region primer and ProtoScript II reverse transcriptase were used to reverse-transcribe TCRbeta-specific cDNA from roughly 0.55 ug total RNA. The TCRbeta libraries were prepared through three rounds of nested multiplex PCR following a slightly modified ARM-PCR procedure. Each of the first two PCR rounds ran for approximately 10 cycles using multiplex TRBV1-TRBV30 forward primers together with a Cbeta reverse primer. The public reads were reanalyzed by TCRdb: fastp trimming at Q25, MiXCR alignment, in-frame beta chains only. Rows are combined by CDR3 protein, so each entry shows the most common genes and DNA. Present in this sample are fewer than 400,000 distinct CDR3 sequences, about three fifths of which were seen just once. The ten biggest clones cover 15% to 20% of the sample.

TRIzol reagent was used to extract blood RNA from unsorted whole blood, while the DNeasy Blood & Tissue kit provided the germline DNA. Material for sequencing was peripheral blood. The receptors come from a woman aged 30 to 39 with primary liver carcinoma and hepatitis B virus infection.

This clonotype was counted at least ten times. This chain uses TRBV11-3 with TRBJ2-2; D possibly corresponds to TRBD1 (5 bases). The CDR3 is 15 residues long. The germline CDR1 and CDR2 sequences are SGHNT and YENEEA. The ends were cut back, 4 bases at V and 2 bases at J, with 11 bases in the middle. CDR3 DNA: TGTGCCAGCAGCTCAGGGTTCCTTAACACCGGGGAGCTGTTTTTT. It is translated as CASSSGFLNTGELFF.

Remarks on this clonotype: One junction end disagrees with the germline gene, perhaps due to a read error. In DNA form, the CDR3 reads TGTGCCAGCAGCTTGAGGACTTCAGCTCTCACCACAGATACTCAGTATTTT. Translated, it gives CASSLRTSALTTDTQYF. The genes are TRBV11-2 and TRBJ2-3; a possible D gene is TRBD2 (5 bases). This CDR3 comprises 17 residues. CDR1 is SGHAT and CDR2 is FQNNGV in the germline V gene.

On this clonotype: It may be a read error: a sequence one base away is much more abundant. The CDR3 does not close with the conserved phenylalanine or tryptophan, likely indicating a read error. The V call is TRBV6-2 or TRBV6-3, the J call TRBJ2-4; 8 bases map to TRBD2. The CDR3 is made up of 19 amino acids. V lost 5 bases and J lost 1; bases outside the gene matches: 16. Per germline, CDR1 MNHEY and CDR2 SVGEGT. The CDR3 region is CASSPTSGNTRNAKNIQYL. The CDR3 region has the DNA TGTGCCAGCAGTCCCACTAGCGGCAACACACGGAACGCCAAAAACATTCAGTACCTC.

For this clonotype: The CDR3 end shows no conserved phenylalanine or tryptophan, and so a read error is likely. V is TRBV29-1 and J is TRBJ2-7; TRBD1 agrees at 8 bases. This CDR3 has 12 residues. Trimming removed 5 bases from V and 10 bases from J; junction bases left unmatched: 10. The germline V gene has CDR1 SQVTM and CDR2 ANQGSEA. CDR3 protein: CSVLDRGQFQYL. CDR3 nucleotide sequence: TGCAGCGTTTTAGACAGGGGCCAGTTCCAGTACCTA.

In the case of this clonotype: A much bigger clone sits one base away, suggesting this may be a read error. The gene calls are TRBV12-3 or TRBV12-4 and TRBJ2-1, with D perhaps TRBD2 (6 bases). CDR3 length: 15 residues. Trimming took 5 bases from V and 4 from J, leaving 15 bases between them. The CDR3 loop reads CASSRGDWQYNEQFF. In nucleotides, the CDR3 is TGTGCCAGCAGTCGAGGGGACTGGCAGTACAATGAGCAGTTCTTC.

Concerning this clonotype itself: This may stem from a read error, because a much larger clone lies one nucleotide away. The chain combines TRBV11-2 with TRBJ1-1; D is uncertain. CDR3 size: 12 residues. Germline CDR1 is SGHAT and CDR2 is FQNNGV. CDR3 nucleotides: TGTACCAGCAGCCTACCGAACACTGAAGCTTTCTTT. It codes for CTSSLPNTEAFF.